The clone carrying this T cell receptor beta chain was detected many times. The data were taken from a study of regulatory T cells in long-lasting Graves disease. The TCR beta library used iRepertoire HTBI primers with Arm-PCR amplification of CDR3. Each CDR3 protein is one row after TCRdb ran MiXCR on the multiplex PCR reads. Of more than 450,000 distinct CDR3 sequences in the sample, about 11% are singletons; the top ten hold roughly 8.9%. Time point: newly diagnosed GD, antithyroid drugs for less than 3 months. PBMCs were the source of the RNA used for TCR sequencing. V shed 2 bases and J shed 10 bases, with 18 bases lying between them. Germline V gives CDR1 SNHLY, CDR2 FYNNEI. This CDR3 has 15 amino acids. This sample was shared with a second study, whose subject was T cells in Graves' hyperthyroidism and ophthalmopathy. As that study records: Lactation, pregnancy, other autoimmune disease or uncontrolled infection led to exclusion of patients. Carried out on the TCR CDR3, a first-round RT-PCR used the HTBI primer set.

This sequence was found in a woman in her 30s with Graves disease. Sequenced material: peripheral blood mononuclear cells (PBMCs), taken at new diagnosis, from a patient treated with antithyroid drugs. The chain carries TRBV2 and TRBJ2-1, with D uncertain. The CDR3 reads CASSEWSAGSGEQFF. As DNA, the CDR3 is TGTGCCAGCAGTGAATGGTCGGCCGGATCGGGCGAGCAGTTCTTC.